One T cell receptor (beta chain) is described in this entry. Its target is unknown. The source of the sample is a study of T cells in localized non-small cell lung cancer. CDR1 and CDR2 from the germline V gene are MGHDK and SYGVNS. Trimming stripped 5 bases from V and 4 bases from J, with 14 bases between. The CDR3 is 14 residues long. General observations from the study: Since sequencing was restricted to only one region of the tumor, intratumor heterogeneity remains a possibility. Appearances in adjacent lung were noted for a median approximately 61 of the top 100 tumor clones.

Assay: immunoSEQ multiplex PCR; the TCRdb copy retains only in-frame clones and omits some. The sample lists 40,000 or so clones; approximately 80% were seen once. This chain joins TRBV25-1 and TRBJ1-2; no reliable D call. This TCR came from a male donor aged 60 or over with stage II lung adenocarcinoma. The sample was peripheral blood mononuclear cells, taken before any cancer treatment. The CDR3, as DNA: TGTGCCAGCAGTCCCCGAGAGAGCCGCTATGGCTACACCTTC. Its translation: CASSPRESRYGYTF.